This T cell receptor (beta chain) was sequenced for a study of metastatic and nonmetastatic thyroid tumors. Findings and limits, study-wide: Compared with benign nodules, malignant thyroid tumors were reported to have significantly higher TCR beta diversity in both blood and tumor.

This clone was counted between two and nine times. Antigen specificity is unknown. TCRdb re-called the PCR reads with MiXCR. The repertoire has tens of thousands of clones, 25% to 35% of them found once; the top ten carry roughly a third. The CDR3 totals 14 residues. The germline V gene encodes CDR1 SNHLY and CDR2 FYNNEI. Deletions cut 6 bases from V and 0 bases from J, with 9 bases between. Not a single patient had been given any form of treatment at any point before undergoing thyroid surgery. The specimen was blood. V is TRBV2 and J is TRBJ2-1; D remains unclear. This sequence was found in a female donor with papillary thyroid cancer or a benign thyroid nodule (not recorded which). Some clones in this sample may be carry-over from other donors' samples. The CDR3 loop reads CASSFHSSYNEQFF. CDR3 nucleotides: TGTGCCAGCAGCTTCCATAGCTCCTACAATGAGCAGTTCTTC.